The clone carrying this T cell receptor beta chain was detected only a few times. The sample comes from a study of blood T cell repertoires in COVID-19. For the study at large: Specimens from acute and convalescent COVID-19 originated in the United States, Italy and Spain.

Profiled with immunoSEQ multiplex PCR; TCRdb holds only in-frame clones, not every one. The table lists 180,000 or so clones, roughly nine tenths of them singletons, with 2.5% to 3% in the top ten. Germline CDR1 SNHLY, CDR2 FYNNEI. The junction had 4 bases not matched to a gene; V was cut back by 8 bases and J by 6 bases. The CDR3 loop spans 13 amino acids. Sequencing was carried out using peripheral blood. The chain joins TRBV2 to TRBJ1-4, with 9 bases lining up with TRBD1. This clonotype was sampled from a woman younger than 45 with active or convalescent COVID-19. In DNA form, the CDR3 reads TGTGCCAGCCAACAGGGGGCGGATGAAAAACTGTTTTTT. Amino acid sequence: CASQQGADEKLFF.